This T cell receptor (beta chain) was recovered during a study of molecular identifiers for immune sequencing clone quantification. This clonotype was seen a few times. TCRdb reprocessed the PCR reads via MiXCR and lists one record per CDR3 protein. The sample lists about half a million distinct CDR3 sequences; 20% to 25% were seen once. The germline V gene encodes CDR1 SGHRS and CDR2 YFSETQ. The junction had 5 bases not matched to a gene; V was cut back by 1 base and J by 2 bases. CDR3 length equals 15 residues. This TCR was recovered from a human donor in good health. Some libraries in this study had Jurkat cell RNA spiked in. The chain links TRBV5-1 to TRBJ2-7, with 8 bases fitting TRBD2. Material: naive CD8+ T cells from blood, with Jurkat cell RNA spiked in. Subset described: FACS-sorted CD8+CD4-CCR7+CD45RA+ naive T cells. CDR3 region: CASSLLGLEAYEQYF. The CDR3 DNA follows: TGCGCCAGCAGCTTGTTGGGACTAGAGGCCTACGAGCAGTACTTC.